Listed below are T cell receptor beta chains from one sample, sequenced in a study of blood T cell repertoires in COVID-19. The data were produced by immunoSEQ multiplex PCR, yet TCRdb's version contains in-frame clones alone and is incomplete. Among fewer than 300,000 clones listed, 85% were seen once. Specimen: PBMCs or T cells enriched from blood (not recorded which). The receptors were gathered from a woman aged 45-65 years who had recovered from COVID-19. The CDR3 runs from the conserved cysteine through the conserved F or W. A D gene is named only where the DNA matches it firmly. A row's size may be missing; if present it is once, few, many or a size class.

V	size	length	J	D	CDR3	DNA
TRBV9	-	15	TRBJ2-1	TRBD2	CASSRTSGTYNEQFF	TGTGCCAGCAGCAGGACTAGCGGTACCTACAATGAGCAGTTCTTC
TRBV7-9	-	14	TRBJ1-1	-	CASSLRGGGRYAFF	TGTGCCAGCAGCTTACGGGGCGGAGGGCGGTACGCTTTCTTT
TRBV5-6	-	15	TRBJ2-3	TRBD2	CASSLRREGVDTQYF	TGTGCCAGCAGCTTGAGACGGGAGGGGGTGGATACGCAGTATTTT
TRBV5-4	-	15	TRBJ2-7	TRBD2	CASSFSTSGAYEQYF	TGTGCCAGCAGCTTTTCAACTAGCGGAGCCTACGAGCAGTACTTC
TRBV27	-	15	TRBJ2-7	TRBD1	CASPPTWDRGDEQYF	TGTGCCAGCCCCCCCACATGGGACAGGGGTGACGAGCAGTACTTC
TRBV3-1/TRBV3-2	-	16	TRBJ2-5	TRBD2	CASSQARLAGQETQYF	TGTGCCAGCAGCCAGGCCAGACTAGCGGGACAAGAGACCCAGTACTTC
TRBV11-2	-	16	TRBJ2-7	-	CASSLDCQSGNCEQYF	TGTGCCAGCAGCTTAGATTGTCAATCAGGGAACTGCGAGCAGTACTTC
TRBV27	-	16	TRBJ1-4	-	CASSLYGGATNEKLFF	TGTGCCAGCAGTTTGTACGGAGGAGCAACTAATGAAAAACTGTTTTTT
TRBV20-1	once	11	TRBJ1-1	-	CSARRQSEAFF	TGCAGTGCTAGGCGACAGAGTGAAGCTTTCTTT
TRBV19	-	14	TRBJ1-2	-	CASSTHRESYGYTF	TGTGCCAGTAGTACGCACAGGGAGTCCTATGGCTACACCTTC
TRBV16	-	14	TRBJ1-1	-	CASSQFAGNTEAFF	TGTGCCAGCAGCCAATTCGCAGGGAACACTGAAGCTTTCTTT
TRBV5-1	-	13	TRBJ1-2	-	CASSETSEYGYTF	TGCGCCAGCAGCGAAACGTCTGAGTATGGCTACACCTTC
TRBV30	-	16	TRBJ1-4	-	CAWSSLTAATNEKLFF	TGTGCCTGGAGTAGTTTAACAGCAGCAACTAATGAAAAACTGTTTTTT
TRBV11-2	-	17	TRBJ2-7	TRBD1	CASSLAAEGTATYEQYF	TGTGCCAGCAGCTTAGCCGCCGAGGGGACAGCGACCTACGAGCAGTACTTC
TRBV5-1	once	16	TRBJ2-7	-	CASSLPGLPKPYEQYF	TGCGCCAGCAGCTTGCCCGGACTACCCAAACCCTACGAGCAGTACTTC
TRBV12-5	-	15	TRBJ2-1	TRBD2	CASGLSLAVSNEQFF	TGTGCTAGTGGTTTGTCGCTAGCGGTTTCCAATGAGCAGTTCTTC
TRBV7-2	once	15	TRBJ1-2	-	CASSLAVGMDYGYTF	TGTGCCAGCAGCTTAGCCGTGGGCATGGACTATGGCTACACCTTC
TRBV16	-	15	TRBJ1-3	-	CASSLFEYSGNTIYF	TGTGCCAGCAGCCTGTTCGAGTACTCTGGAAACACCATATATTTT
TRBV20-1	-	11	TRBJ2-3	-	CSELTTDTQYF	TGCAGTGAACTCACTACAGATACGCAGTATTTT
TRBV5-1	-	15	TRBJ2-1	-	CASSLDGVLENEQFF	TGCGCCAGCAGCTTGGACGGGGTATTGGAAAATGAGCAGTTCTTC
TRBV7-9	-	16	TRBJ2-1	TRBD2	CASSLKLAGIYNEQFF	TGTGCCAGCAGCTTAAAACTAGCGGGGATCTACAATGAGCAGTTCTTC
TRBV27	-	14	TRBJ1-1	-	CASSDLQGPVPAFF	TGTGCCAGTTCAGACCTTCAGGGGCCCGTCCCAGCTTTCTTT
TRBV11-2	-	14	TRBJ1-1	-	CASSLVGGNTEAFF	TGTGCCAGCAGCTTAGTCGGGGGAAACACTGAAGCTTTCTTT
TRBV6-6	-	14	TRBJ2-7	TRBD1	CASSGQGTIDEQYF	TGTGCCAGCAGCGGACAGGGGACTATCGACGAGCAGTACTTC
TRBV11-2	-	14	TRBJ2-2	TRBD2	CASSLGLAAGELFF	TGTGCCAGCAGCTTAGGACTAGCTGCCGGGGAGCTGTTTTTT
TRBV11-2	once	14	TRBJ2-7	TRBD1	CASSLNTGGYEQYF	TGTGCCAGCAGCTTGAACACAGGGGGCTACGAGCAGTACTTC
TRBV4-1	-	19	TRBJ2-1	TRBD2	CASSQDPGTSGGSYNEQFF	TGCGCCAGCAGCCAAGATCCCGGGACTAGCGGGGGCTCCTACAATGAGCAGTTCTTC
TRBV2	many	14	TRBJ2-7	TRBD1	CASSAGTGGYEQYF	TGTGCCAGCAGTGCCGGGACAGGGGGCTACGAGCAGTACTTC
TRBV5-1	-	14	TRBJ1-1	-	CASSHGFGGTEAFF	TGCGCCAGCAGCCATGGGTTCGGGGGCACTGAAGCTTTCTTT
TRBV10-2	-	14	TRBJ2-1	TRBD2	CASKLAEEYNEQFF	TGCGCCAGCAAACTAGCGGAGGAGTACAATGAGCAGTTCTTC
TRBV11-2	-	13	TRBJ1-2	TRBD1	CASRGTDSYGYTF	TGTGCCAGCAGAGGGACAGATTCCTATGGCTACACCTTC
TRBV20-1	-	10	TRBJ1-2	-	CSASTGGYTF	TGCAGTGCTAGTACAGGCGGCTACACCTTC
TRBV11-2	few	13	TRBJ1-2	TRBD1	CASSLRQGGGYTF	TGTGCCAGCAGCTTACGACAGGGAGGCGGCTACACCTTC
TRBV18	-	14	TRBJ2-1	-	CASSPGTSYNEQFF	TGTGCCAGCTCACCAGGGACATCCTACAATGAGCAGTTCTTC
TRBV5-1	-	15	TRBJ1-1	-	CASSLASGLNTEAFF	TGCGCCAGCAGCTTGGCCTCAGGGCTTAACACTGAAGCTTTCTTT
TRBV7-2	few	17	TRBJ2-3	TRBD2	CASSETGLAGVADTQYF	TGTGCCAGCAGCGAGACGGGACTAGCGGGAGTAGCAGATACGCAGTATTTT
TRBV28	-	13	TRBJ2-5	-	CASNPGGLKTQYF	TGTGCCAGCAACCCCGGGGGGCTCAAGACCCAGTACTTC
TRBV19	-	15	TRBJ1-1	-	CASSIDRGTNTEAFF	TGTGCCAGTAGTATAGATAGGGGGACGAACACTGAAGCTTTCTTT
TRBV7-6	once	21	TRBJ2-1	TRBD2	CASSLRPASGRASLYYNEQFF	TGTGCCAGCAGCCTCCGACCAGCTAGCGGGAGGGCCTCGCTCTACTACAATGAGCAGTTCTTC
TRBV7-2	-	13	TRBJ1-1	-	CASSQQGSTEAFF	TGTGCCAGCAGCCAACAGGGAAGCACTGAAGCTTTCTTT